These 10 T cell receptor beta chains share one sample of origin, sequenced in a study of T cell clonality in common variable immunodeficiency. This table comes from immunoSEQ multiplex PCR, and its TCRdb copy is limited to in-frame clones, with some not included. The specimen gives around 57,000 clones without singletons; the ten biggest hold roughly 3.4%. The sequenced sample consisted of peripheral blood mononuclear cells. These receptor sequences come from a person aged 18 to 75 in good health.

This clone was observed at least ten times. The read finishes 3 residues shy of the CDR3 end, and the germline J gene is used to complete it. The chain has TRBV13 and TRBJ1-1, with no clear D. The germline V gene encodes CDR1 PRHDT and CDR2 FYEKMQ (reference sequence). CDR3 size: 14 residues. Trimming took 3 bases from V and 2 from J, leaving 10 bases between them. The CDR3 sequence: CASSFATFNTEAFF. The CDR3 bases that were read are TGTGCCAGCAGCTTCGCGACTTTTAACACTGAA.

This clone came up many times. The sequenced fragment ends 3 residues before the CDR3 boundary, so the rest is inferred from the germline J gene. This sequence joins TRBV7-6 and TRBJ2-5; 7 bases line up with TRBD1. Germline V lookup: CDR1 SGHVS, CDR2 FNYEAQ. This CDR3 spans 13 amino acids. V shed 0 bases, J shed 7 bases, and the junction held 2 bases outside the gene matches. This CDR3 is CASSLAAGGTQYF. The covered CDR3 bases are TGTGCCAGCAGCTTAGCCGCAGGGGGGACC.

In this sample, this clone turned up a few times. The CDR3 end is not reached by the read, which stops 3 residues before it; the germline J gene fills it in. This sequence joins TRBV2 and TRBJ1-1, with unresolved D. There are 11 residues in the CDR3. CDR1 SNHLY and CDR2 FYNNEI come from the germline V gene. CDR3 DNA (partial): TGTGCCAGCAAAGCGGAGGGTAAA. Its protein is CASKAEGK. The entire CDR3 protein reads CASKAEGKAFF.

In its sample, this clone was seen many times. The CDR3 end falls 3 residues outside the read, so it is completed with the germline J gene. This chain joins TRBV5-1 and TRBJ2-5; TRBD2 aligns across 9 bases. J was trimmed by 5 bases and V by 4 bases; bases with no gene match: 9. Germline lookup yields CDR1 SGHRS and CDR2 YFSETQ. The CDR3 loop spans 15 amino acids. The covered CDR3 bases are TGCGCCAGCAGCCTAGATAGCGGGAGAGCGGAGACC. This encodes CASSLDSGRAET. The entire CDR3 is CASSLDSGRAETQYF.

This clone was counted many times. The CDR3 is cut off 3 residues early in the read; its end comes from the germline J gene. The gene calls are TRBV2 and TRBJ1-5, with a possible D match to TRBD1 (5 bases). The CDR3 consists of 13 residues. Germline V gene sequence: CDR1 SNHLY, CDR2 FYNNEI. Between the trimmed V and J ends, which lost 6 bases and 6 bases, there was a span of 12 bases. Partial CDR3 DNA: TGTGCCAGCAGGGGGGGACCTAGTCAGCCC. It is translated as CASRGGPSQP. The entire CDR3 is CASRGGPSQPQHF.

This clone was found many times. The sequenced fragment ends 3 residues before the CDR3 boundary, so the rest is inferred from the germline J gene. This chain uses TRBV10-3 with TRBJ1-4; a weak D match, TRBD1 (5 bases). CDR1 is ENHRY and CDR2 is SYGVKD in the germline V gene. The CDR3 has 16 residues. Incomplete CDR3 DNA: TGTGCCATCAGTGAGTCGTTAATCTCTGGGGCCAACGTA. This encodes CAISESLISGANV. The full CDR3 protein reads CAISESLISGANVLFF.

This clone was observed at least ten times. The read ends 3 residues before the CDR3 terminus; that terminus is restored from the germline J gene. This chain joins TRBV5-5 and TRBJ2-1, with a weak D call TRBD1 (6 bases). The CDR3 runs to 15 residues. The V gene's germline CDR1 is SGHKS and CDR2 YYEKEE (reference sequence). Trimming shortened V by 5 bases and J by 4 bases, and 16 bases separated the two germline ends. Incomplete CDR3 DNA: TGTGCCAGCAGTATTGGGATGGGGGCTTACAATGAG. It encodes CASSIGMGAYNE. The full CDR3 is CASSIGMGAYNEQFF.

This clone turned up a few times. The missing CDR3 end, 3 residues past where the read stops, is filled in from the germline J gene. The V call is TRBV5-1, the J call TRBJ1-2, with a possible D match to TRBD1 (5 bases). CDR3 size: 13 residues. The germline V gene has CDR1 SGHRS and CDR2 YFSETQ. CDR3 DNA, as far as it was read: TGCGCCAGCGGAACGGGACTCCCAAGATAC. It encodes CASGTGLPRY. The entire CDR3 is CASGTGLPRYYTF.

As concerns this clone: The read finishes 3 residues shy of the CDR3 end, and the germline J gene is used to complete it. The J gene is TRBJ1-2, the V gene TRBV11-2; possible D gene TRBD1, 5 bases. Trimming shortened V by 2 bases and J by 4 bases, and 11 bases separated the two germline ends. CDR1 and CDR2 (germline): SGHAT, FQNNGV. The CDR3 spans 14 residues. The part of the CDR3 DNA that was read is TGTGCCAGCAGCTTAAGTAGGGGTAGCTATGGC. It yields the protein CASSLSRGSYG. The CDR3 as a whole reads CASSLSRGSYGYTF.

This clone was observed a few times. The read stops 3 residues short of the end of the CDR3; the missing end is completed from the germline J gene. The rearrangement uses TRBV7-2 and TRBJ1-2, with 10 positions matching TRBD1. The CDR3 covers 15 residues. V gave up 1 base and J gave up 4 bases; unmatched junction bases: 3. Germline loops: CDR1 SGHTA, CDR2 FQGNSA. CDR3 region: CASSLGGQGSYGYTF. CDR3 DNA, as far as it was read: TGTGCCAGCAGCTTAGGGGGACAGGGGTCCTATGGC.